The sequence of this T cell receptor beta chain was determined in a study of identical twins. Findings and limits, study-wide: Models, which agreed with sharing between unrelated individuals, nonetheless underestimated the out-of-frame TCR alpha sharing seen in monozygotic twins.

TCRdb re-called the 5' RACE reads through MiXCR, storing one row per CDR3 protein. The sample yields 310,000 or so distinct CDR3 sequences, 6.5% to 9.5% seen once. This clonotype has only a few counts. Its antigen remains unidentified. The same sample was also used in a study of yellow fever vaccine responses in identical twins.

The sequenced sample was memory (CD45RO+) T cells sorted from blood. The origin of this receptor is a woman aged 18-29 years in good health.

Here the CDR3 DNA reads TGCAGTGCTCCCGGGACAGGGTTGACTGAAGCTTTCTTT. It codes for CSAPGTGLTEAFF. The chain employs TRBV20-1 and TRBJ1-1, with TRBD1 identical over 9 bases. V was clipped by 5 bases and J by 5 bases; unmatched bases: 6. The CDR3 is made up of 13 amino acids. Germline CDR1 is DFQATT and CDR2 is SNEGSKA (reference sequence).